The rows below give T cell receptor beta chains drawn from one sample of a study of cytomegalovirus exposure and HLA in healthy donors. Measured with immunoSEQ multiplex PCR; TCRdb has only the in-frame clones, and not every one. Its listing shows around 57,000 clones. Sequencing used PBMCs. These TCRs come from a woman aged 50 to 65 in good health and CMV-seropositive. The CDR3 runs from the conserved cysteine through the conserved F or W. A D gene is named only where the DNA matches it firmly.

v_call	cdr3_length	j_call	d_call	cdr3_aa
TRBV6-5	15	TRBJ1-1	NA	CASSYHLRENTEAFF
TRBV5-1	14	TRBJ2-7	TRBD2	CASSAGLAWDEQYF
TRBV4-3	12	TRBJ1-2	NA	CASSQDRGGYTF
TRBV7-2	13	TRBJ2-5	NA	CASSFSGQETQYF
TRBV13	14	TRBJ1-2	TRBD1	CASSLWTGAYGYTF
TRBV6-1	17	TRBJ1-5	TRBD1	CASSEAWDSRGNQPQHF
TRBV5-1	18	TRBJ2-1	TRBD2	CASSLEGLAGSGDNEQFF
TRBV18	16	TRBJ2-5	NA	CASSPSRAGVGETQYF
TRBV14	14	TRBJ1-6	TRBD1	CASSQGTANSPLHF
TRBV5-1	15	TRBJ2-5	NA	CASSPSLAGSETQYF
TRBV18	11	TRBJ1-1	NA	CASSLQNEAFF
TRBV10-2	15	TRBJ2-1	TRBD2	CASSESTSGSNEQFF
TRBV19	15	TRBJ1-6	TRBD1	CASSIGGQGASPLHF
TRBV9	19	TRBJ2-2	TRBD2	CASSVTLAGGPPNTGELFF
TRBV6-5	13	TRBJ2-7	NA	CASSYETGYEQYF
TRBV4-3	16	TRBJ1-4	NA	CASSQGDRTTNEKLFF
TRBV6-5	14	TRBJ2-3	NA	CASSQRGSTDTQYF
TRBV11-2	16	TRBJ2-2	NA	CASIDYRAGNTGELFF
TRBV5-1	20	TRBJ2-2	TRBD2	CASSLGAAESGGRGTGELFF
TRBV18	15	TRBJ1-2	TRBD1	CASSKRGQGEDGYTF
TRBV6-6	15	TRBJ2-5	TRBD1	CASSPGTGEGWTQYF
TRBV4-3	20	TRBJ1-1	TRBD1	CASSQESRVVAGDRNTEAFF